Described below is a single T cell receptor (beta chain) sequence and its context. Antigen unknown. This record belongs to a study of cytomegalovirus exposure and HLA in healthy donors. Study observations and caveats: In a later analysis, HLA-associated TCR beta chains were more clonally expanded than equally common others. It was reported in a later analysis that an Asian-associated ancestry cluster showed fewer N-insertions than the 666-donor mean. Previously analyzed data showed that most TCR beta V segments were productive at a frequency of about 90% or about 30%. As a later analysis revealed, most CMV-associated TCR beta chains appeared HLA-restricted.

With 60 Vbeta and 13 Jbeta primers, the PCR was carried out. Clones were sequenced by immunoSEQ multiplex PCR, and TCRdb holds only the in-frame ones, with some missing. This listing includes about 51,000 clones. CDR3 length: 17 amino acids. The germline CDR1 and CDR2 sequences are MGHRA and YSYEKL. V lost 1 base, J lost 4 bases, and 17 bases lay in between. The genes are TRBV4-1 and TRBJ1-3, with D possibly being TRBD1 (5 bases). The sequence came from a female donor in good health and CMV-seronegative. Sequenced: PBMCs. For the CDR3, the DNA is TGCGCCAGCAGCCAAGGCCGGGGGACGAGTTTCGGAAACACCATATATTTT. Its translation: CASSQGRGTSFGNTIYF.